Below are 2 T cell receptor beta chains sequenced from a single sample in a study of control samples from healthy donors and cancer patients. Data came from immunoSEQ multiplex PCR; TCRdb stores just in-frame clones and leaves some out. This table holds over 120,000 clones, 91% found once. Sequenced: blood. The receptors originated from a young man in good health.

The CDR3 DNA follows: TGTGCCAGCAGCCGAGGGTTGTCTGGAAACACCATATATTTT. Residues: CASSRGLSGNTIYF. This rearrangement joins TRBV11-2 to TRBJ1-3; D is unclear. The CDR3 has 14 residues. V gave up 5 bases and J gave up 1 base, with 9 bases separating them. Germline assignment: CDR1 SGHAT and CDR2 FQNNGV.

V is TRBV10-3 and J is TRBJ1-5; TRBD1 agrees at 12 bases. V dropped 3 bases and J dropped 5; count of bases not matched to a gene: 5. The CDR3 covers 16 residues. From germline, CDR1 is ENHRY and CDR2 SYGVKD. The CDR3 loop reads CAISDRDRGLYQPQHF. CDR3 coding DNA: TGTGCCATCAGTGACCGGGACAGGGGGCTCTATCAGCCCCAGCATTTT.